This T cell receptor (beta chain) was identified during a study of shared clonotypes between healthy human individuals. Study in general: There were three CD4 naive, three CD4 memory, two CD8 naive and one CD8 memory plates per donor. Study conclusions and caveats: Read depth was anticipated to influence clonotype sharing among donors. The study found lower generation probabilities in non-shared clonotypes than in those shared by all four donors.

Turning to this clone: Its antigen remains unknown.

CDR1 and CDR2 (germline): SGDLS, YYNGEE. Trimming left V 5 bases short and J 0 bases short, with 21 bases between. The CDR3 sequence is 17 residues long. Sorted-subset replicate PCR reactions contained roughly 200 ng DNA, corresponding to approximately 30,000 T cell genomes. Clones were read by immunoSEQ multiplex PCR, and TCRdb kept only the in-frame ones, dropping some. The profile shows over a million clones, roughly 97% of them singletons. J is TRBJ2-7 and V is TRBV9; the D call may be TRBD1 or TRBD2 (5 bases each). The source is a man between 25 and 39 years old in good health. The sample consisted of naive CD4+ T cells sorted from blood. Noted subset: CD45RA+ positively selected. CDR3 loop: CASSQGWSGQNSYEQYF. CDR3 nucleotides: TGTGCCAGCAGTCAGGGTTGGAGCGGACAAAACTCCTACGAGCAGTACTTC.